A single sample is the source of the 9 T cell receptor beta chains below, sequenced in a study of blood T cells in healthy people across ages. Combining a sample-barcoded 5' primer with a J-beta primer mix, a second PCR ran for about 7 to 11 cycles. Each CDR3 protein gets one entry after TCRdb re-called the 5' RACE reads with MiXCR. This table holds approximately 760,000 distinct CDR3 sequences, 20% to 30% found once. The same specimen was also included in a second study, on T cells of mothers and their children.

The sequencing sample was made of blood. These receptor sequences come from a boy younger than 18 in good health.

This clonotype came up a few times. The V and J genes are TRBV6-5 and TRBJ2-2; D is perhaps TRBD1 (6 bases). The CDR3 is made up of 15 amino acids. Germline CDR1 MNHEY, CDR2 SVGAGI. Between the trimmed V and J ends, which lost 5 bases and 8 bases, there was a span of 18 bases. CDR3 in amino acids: CASSLGVGGRGELFF. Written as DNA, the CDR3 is TGTGCCAGCAGTCTGGGGGTAGGGGGAAGGGGGGAGCTGTTTTTT.

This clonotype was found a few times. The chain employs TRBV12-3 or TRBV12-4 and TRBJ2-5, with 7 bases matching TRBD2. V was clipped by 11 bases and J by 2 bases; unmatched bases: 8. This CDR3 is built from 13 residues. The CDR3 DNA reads TGTGCCTGTACAAGGACTAGACAAGAGACCCAGTACTTC. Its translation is CACTRTRQETQYF.

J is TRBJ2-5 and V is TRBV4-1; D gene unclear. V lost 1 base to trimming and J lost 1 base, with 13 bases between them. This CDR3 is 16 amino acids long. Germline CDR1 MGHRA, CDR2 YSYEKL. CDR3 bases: TGCGCCAGCAGCCAAGGAAGCGTTGGGCCCCAAGAGACCCAGTACTTC. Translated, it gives CASSQGSVGPQETQYF.

The CDR3 protein is CSARQGREQFF. CDR3 bases: TGCAGCGCGAGACAGGGTCGGGAGCAGTTCTTC. J is TRBJ2-5 and V is TRBV29-1; 7 bases are a match to TRBD1. The DNA matches TRBJ2-1 better at its end, which makes the J call doubtful. The CDR3 length is 11 residues. Germline CDR1 and CDR2: SQVTM and ANQGSEA.

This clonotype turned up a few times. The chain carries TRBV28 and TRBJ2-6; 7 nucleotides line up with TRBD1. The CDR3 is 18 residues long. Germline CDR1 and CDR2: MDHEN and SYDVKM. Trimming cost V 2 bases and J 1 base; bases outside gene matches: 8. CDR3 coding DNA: TGTGCCAGCAGTTTAGGCAGGGGGATAAAATCTGGGGCCAACGTCCTGACTTTC. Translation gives CASSLGRGIKSGANVLTF.

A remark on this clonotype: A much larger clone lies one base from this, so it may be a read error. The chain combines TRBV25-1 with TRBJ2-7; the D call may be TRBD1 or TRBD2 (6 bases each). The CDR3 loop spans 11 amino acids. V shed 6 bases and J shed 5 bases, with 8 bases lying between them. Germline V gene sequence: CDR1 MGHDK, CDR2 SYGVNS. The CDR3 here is CASREGDEQYF. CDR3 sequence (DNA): TGTGCCAGCAGGGAGGGGGACGAGCAGTACTTC.

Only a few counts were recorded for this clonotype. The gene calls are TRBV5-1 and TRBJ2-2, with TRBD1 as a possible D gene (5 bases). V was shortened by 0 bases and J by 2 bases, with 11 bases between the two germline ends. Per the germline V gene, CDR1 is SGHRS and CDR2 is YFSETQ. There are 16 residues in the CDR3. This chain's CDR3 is CASSLATQGNTGELFF. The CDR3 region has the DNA TGCGCCAGCAGCTTGGCAACCCAGGGAAACACCGGGGAGCTGTTTTTT.

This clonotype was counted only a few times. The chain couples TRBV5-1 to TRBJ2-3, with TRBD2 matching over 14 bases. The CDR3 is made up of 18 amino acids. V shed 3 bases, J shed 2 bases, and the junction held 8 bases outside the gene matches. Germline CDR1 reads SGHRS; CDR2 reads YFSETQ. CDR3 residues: CASSSGLAGAWITDTQYF. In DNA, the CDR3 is TGCGCCAGCAGCTCGGGACTAGCGGGAGCGTGGATCACAGATACGCAGTATTTT.

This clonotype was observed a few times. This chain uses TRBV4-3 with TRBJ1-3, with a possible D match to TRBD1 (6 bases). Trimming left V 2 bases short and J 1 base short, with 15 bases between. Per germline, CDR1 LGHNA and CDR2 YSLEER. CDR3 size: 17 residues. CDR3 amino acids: CASSQLITGSSGNTIYF. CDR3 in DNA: TGCGCCAGCAGCCAATTGATAACAGGGTCATCTGGAAACACCATATATTTT.